A selection of T cell receptor beta chains follows, all from one sample in a study of cytomegalovirus exposure and HLA in healthy donors. Assay used: immunoSEQ multiplex PCR; TCRdb lists only in-frame clones, some missing. The table lists fewer than 95,000 clones, 80% of them singletons. Sequencing used PBMCs. These receptors were taken from a man younger than 35 in good health and CMV-seronegative. The CDR3 runs from the conserved cysteine through the conserved F or W. A D gene is named only where the DNA matches it firmly. Clone size is shown for a subset of rows, as once, few, many or a class of expanded clone.

V gene	clone size	D gene	J gene	CDR3 DNA	CDR3 protein
TRBV5-1	NA	NA	TRBJ1-3	TGCGCCAGCAGCTTGGTTAGCGGAAGCTCTGGAAACACCATATATTTT	CASSLVSGSSGNTIYF
TRBV9	NA	NA	TRBJ1-3	TGTGCCAGCAGCGGATACCGGGACAATGAGGCCGGAAACACCATATATTTT	CASSGYRDNEAGNTIYF
TRBV28	NA	TRBD1	TRBJ1-4	TGTGCCAGCAGTTTATACCGACAGGGAGTAGCAACTAATGAAAAACTGTTTTTT	CASSLYRQGVATNEKLFF
TRBV19	NA	NA	TRBJ2-2	TGTGCCAGTAGTATTTATTCCTTTGGTCGAGACAGCCGCACCGGGGAGCTGTTTTTT	CASSIYSFGRDSRTGELFF
TRBV5-1	NA	NA	TRBJ2-7	TGCGCCAGCAGCTTGGGACGGGGGAGCGAGCAGTACTTC	CASSLGRGSEQYF
TRBV14	NA	TRBD1	TRBJ1-1	TGTGCCAGCAGCCACCAGACAGGGGGCGGTTTTATGAACACTGAAGCTTTCTTT	CASSHQTGGGFMNTEAFF
TRBV7-2	NA	NA	TRBJ2-3	TGTGCCAGCAGCCCTTCTCGAGAGGCTAGCAGAGATACGCAGTATTTT	CASSPSREASRDTQYF
TRBV18	NA	TRBD1	TRBJ1-1	TGTGCCAGCTCACCCGAACAGGGGGCGGGCACTGAAGCTTTCTTT	CASSPEQGAGTEAFF
TRBV5-4	NA	NA	TRBJ2-7	TGTGCCAGCAGCTTAACAGCTTCGCCTTACGAGCAGTACTTC	CASSLTASPYEQYF
TRBV5-1	NA	TRBD1	TRBJ2-7	TGCGCCAGCAGCTTGGTCGGACAGGGGGGGGAGCAGTACTTC	CASSLVGQGGEQYF
TRBV6-1	few	NA	TRBJ1-4	TGTGCCACATACGGGTGGGGCCGGTGGGATGAAAAACTGTTTTTT	CATYGWGRWDEKLFF
TRBV9	NA	TRBD1	TRBJ2-3	TGTGCCAGCACGTGGACAGGGGACACAGATACGCAGTATTTT	CASTWTGDTDTQYF
TRBV4-1	NA	NA	TRBJ2-5	TGCGCCAGCAGCCAAGATGAGGGCGGGACCCAGTACTTC	CASSQDEGGTQYF
TRBV9	NA	NA	TRBJ2-2	TGTGCCAGCAGCGTAGCTAAAACGAACACCGGGGAGCTGTTTTTT	CASSVAKTNTGELFF
TRBV6-5	NA	TRBD1	TRBJ1-1	TGTGCCAGCAGGGGGGGACAGATGAACACTGAAGCTTTCTTT	CASRGGQMNTEAFF
TRBV11-2	NA	TRBD1	TRBJ1-3	TGTGCCAGCAGCCTAGGACAGGGGCACCCCTCTGGAAACACCATATATTTT	CASSLGQGHPSGNTIYF
TRBV5-1	NA	NA	TRBJ1-1	TGCGCCAGCAGCACAACCGACTCCGAAGCTTTCTTT	CASSTTDSEAFF
TRBV9	once	TRBD2	TRBJ2-3	TGTGCCAGCAGCGGGACTAGCGGGGGGTGGACAGATACGCAGTATTTT	CASSGTSGGWTDTQYF
TRBV7-2	once	NA	TRBJ1-2	TGTGCCAGGTGGGGGGGCTATGGCTACACCTTC	CARWGGYGYTF
TRBV27	NA	TRBD2	TRBJ2-1	TGTGCCAGCAGTTTAGGGGCGGGGGTATACAATGAGCAGTTCTTC	CASSLGAGVYNEQFF
TRBV6-6	NA	TRBD1	TRBJ1-2	TGTGCCAGCAGTTCTAACACAGGGGCAACCTTCTATGGCTACACCTTC	CASSSNTGATFYGYTF
TRBV5-1	NA	NA	TRBJ2-1	TGCGCCAGCAGCATAGACGGGAGCTCCTACAATGAGCAGTTCTTC	CASSIDGSSYNEQFF
TRBV19	NA	TRBD1	TRBJ2-7	TGTGCCAGTAGTACCCTTTACGGGACAGATTACGAGCAGTACTTC	CASSTLYGTDYEQYF
TRBV2	NA	TRBD2	TRBJ2-6	TGTGCCAGCAGTACCCCTAGCGGGGTCGGCAGAGGGGCCAACGTCCTGACTTTC	CASSTPSGVGRGANVLTF
TRBV6-1	NA	TRBD1	TRBJ1-6	TGTGCCAGCAACGCCGGGACAGTCAGTTCACCCCTCCACTTT	CASNAGTVSSPLHF
TRBV7-8	NA	NA	TRBJ2-1	TGTGCCAGCAGCTTAGAACAGGGAAAGTTCTTC	CASSLEQGKFF
TRBV19	NA	NA	TRBJ1-4	TGTGCCAGCCACACCCGACACAGGGTGAACGAAAAACTGTTTTTT	CASHTRHRVNEKLFF
TRBV5-1	few	NA	TRBJ1-1	TGCGCCAGCAGCTTGGACGGGGTGAACACTGAAGCTTTCTTT	CASSLDGVNTEAFF
TRBV4-2	NA	TRBD1	TRBJ1-5	TGTGCCAGCAGCCGGGAAGGGGACAGGGTCAATCAGCCCCAGCATTTT	CASSREGDRVNQPQHF
TRBV6-1	NA	NA	TRBJ1-2	TGTGCCAGCAGCGGCTTAGGGGCAGGGCATGGCTACACCTTC	CASSGLGAGHGYTF
TRBV6-5	NA	TRBD1	TRBJ1-4	TGTGCCAGCAGTGATGACAGGGTGAATGAAAAACTGTTTTTT	CASSDDRVNEKLFF
TRBV19	NA	NA	TRBJ2-7	TGTGCCAGTAGTATCGGCGGAGCCTACGAGCAGTACTTC	CASSIGGAYEQYF
TRBV4-1	few	NA	TRBJ2-2	TGCGCCAGCAGCCAATTTACTAGCCAGGCTGGGGAGCTGTTTTTT	CASSQFTSQAGELFF
TRBV7-9	few	NA	TRBJ1-2	TGTGCCAGCAGCTTATTTGCGGATGGCTACACCTTC	CASSLFADGYTF
TRBV5-1	NA	TRBD1	TRBJ2-3	TGCGCCAGCAGCTGGACAGGGTGGGGAGATACGCAGTATTTT	CASSWTGWGDTQYF
TRBV18	NA	NA	TRBJ1-2	TGTGCCAGCTCCCCGGGGGATAGGTATGGCTACACCTTC	CASSPGDRYGYTF
TRBV9	NA	TRBD2	TRBJ2-5	TGTGCCAGCAGCCCGGGACTAGCGGGTGAAGAGACCCAGTACTTC	CASSPGLAGEETQYF
TRBV7-9	NA	TRBD1	TRBJ2-7	TGTGCCAGCAGCTTAGGGACAGGGACGGTTCTGTACTTC	CASSLGTGTVLYF
TRBV9	NA	TRBD1	TRBJ2-5	TGTGCCAGCAGCTTAGGACAGGGGAGTGTTGAGACCCAGTACTTC	CASSLGQGSVETQYF
TRBV5-4	NA	NA	TRBJ1-2	TGTGCCAGCAGCCAAAACAGAAACTATGGCTACACCTTC	CASSQNRNYGYTF
TRBV11-2	NA	NA	TRBJ2-5	TGTGCCAGCAGCTTTGCAGGGGGAGGTAGGCAAGAGACCCAGTACTTC	CASSFAGGGRQETQYF